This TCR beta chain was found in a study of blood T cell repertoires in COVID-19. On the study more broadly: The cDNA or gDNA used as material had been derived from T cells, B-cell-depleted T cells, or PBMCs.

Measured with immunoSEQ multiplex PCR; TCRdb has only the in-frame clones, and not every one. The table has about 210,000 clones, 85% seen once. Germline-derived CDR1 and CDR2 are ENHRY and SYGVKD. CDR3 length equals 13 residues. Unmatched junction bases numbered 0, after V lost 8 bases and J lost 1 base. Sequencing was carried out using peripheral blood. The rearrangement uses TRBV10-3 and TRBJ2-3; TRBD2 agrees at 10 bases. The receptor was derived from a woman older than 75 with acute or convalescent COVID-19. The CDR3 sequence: CAIGTSGTDTQYF. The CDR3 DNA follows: TGTGCCATCGGGACTAGCGGCACAGATACGCAGTATTTT.